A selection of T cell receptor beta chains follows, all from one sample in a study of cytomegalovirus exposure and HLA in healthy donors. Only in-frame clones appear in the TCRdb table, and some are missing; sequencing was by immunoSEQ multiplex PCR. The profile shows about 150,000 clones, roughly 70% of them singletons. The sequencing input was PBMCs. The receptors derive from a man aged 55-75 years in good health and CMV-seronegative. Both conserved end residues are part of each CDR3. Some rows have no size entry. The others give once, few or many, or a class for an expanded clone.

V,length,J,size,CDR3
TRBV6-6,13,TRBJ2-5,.,CASSGQLQETQYF
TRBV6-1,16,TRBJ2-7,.,CASSEVKTVGPYEQYF
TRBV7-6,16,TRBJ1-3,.,CASSSLLQGAGNTIYF
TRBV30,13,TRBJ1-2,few,CAWQGSWGYGYTF
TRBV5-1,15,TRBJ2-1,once,CASSSSSGGSNEQFF
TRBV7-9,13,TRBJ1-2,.,CASSLRENYGYTF
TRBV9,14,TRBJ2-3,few,CASSPGGSGGTQYF
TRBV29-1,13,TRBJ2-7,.,CSVEGSGSYEQYF
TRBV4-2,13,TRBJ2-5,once,CASSMEDQETQYF
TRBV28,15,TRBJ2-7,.,CASTESLAERGEQYF
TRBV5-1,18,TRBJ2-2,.,CASSLWTSGREDTGELFF
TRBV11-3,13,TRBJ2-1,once,CASSPSQYNEQFF
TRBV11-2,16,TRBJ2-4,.,CASSFTGGATKNIQYF
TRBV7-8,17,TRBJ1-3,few,CASSSGQGAFSGNTIYF
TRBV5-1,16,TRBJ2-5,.,CASSLRPGTDQETQYF
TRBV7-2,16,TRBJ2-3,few,CASSTNTGANTDTQYF
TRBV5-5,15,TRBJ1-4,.,CASSPETGGDEKLFF
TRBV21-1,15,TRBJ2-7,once,CASSKGAGASHEQYF
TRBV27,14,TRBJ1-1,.,CASSADRGRAEAFF
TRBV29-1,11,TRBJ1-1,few,CSVKLNTEAFF
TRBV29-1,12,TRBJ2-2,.,CSAHRATGELFF
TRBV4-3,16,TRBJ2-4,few,CASSPVLDRAKNIQYF
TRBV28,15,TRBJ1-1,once,CASSRGGEGGTEAFF